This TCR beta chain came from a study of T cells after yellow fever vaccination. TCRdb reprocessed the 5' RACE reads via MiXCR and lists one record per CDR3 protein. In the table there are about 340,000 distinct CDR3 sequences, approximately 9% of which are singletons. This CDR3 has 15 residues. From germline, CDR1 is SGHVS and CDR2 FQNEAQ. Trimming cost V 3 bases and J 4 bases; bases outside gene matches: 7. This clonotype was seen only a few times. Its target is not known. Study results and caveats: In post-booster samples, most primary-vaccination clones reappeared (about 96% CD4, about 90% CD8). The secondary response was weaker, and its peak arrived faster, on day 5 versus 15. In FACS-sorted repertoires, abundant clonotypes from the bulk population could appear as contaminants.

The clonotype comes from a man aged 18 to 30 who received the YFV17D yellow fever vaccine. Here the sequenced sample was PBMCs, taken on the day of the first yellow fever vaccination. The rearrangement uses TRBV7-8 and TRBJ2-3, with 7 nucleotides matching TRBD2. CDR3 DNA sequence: TGTGCCAGCAGCTTGCGGGCTAGCGGACCAGATACGCAGTATTTT. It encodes CASSLRASGPDTQYF. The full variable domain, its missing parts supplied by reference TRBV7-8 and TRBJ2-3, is GAGVSQSPRYKVAKRGQDVALRCDPISGHVSLFWYQQALGQGPEFLTYFQNEAQLDKSGLPSDRFFAERPEGSVSTLKIQRTQQEDSAVYLCASSLRASGPDTQYFGPGTRLTVL.